The clone carrying this T cell receptor (beta chain) was observed a few times. Its antigen is still unknown. The data are from a study of T cells in Graves' hyperthyroidism and ophthalmopathy. Study at large: Once the initial diagnosis was made, peripheral blood was obtained before any treatment. Study-level findings and limits: In simple terms, a model built on 13 V-J features told ophthalmopathy apart from stable hyperthyroidism.

The V end was cut by 7 bases, the J end by 5 bases, with 19 bases between. Germline CDR1 and CDR2: MNHNS and SASEGT. The CDR3 sequence is 15 residues long. The cohort's ophthalmopathy patients, a group with duration under 3 months, had a Clinical Activity Score of at least 3 and a NOSPECS grade of at least 4. RNA transcripts yielded amplified TCR beta CDR3 regions. HTBI primers drove first-round RT-PCR of the TCR CDR3. TCRdb reanalysed the multiplex PCR reads using MiXCR and keeps one entry per CDR3 protein. Among 350,000 to 400,000 distinct CDR3 sequences, around a sixth were seen once, and the ten largest hold around 40%.

The TCR was taken from a man in his late teens or twenties with Graves' ophthalmopathy. The V and J genes are TRBV6-1 and TRBJ2-3, with D maybe TRBD2 (7 bases). Material for sequencing was blood. The CDR3, as DNA: TGTGCCAGCACCAAGGGGCGGGGGCTGAAAGATACGCAGTATTTT. Protein: CASTKGRGLKDTQYF.